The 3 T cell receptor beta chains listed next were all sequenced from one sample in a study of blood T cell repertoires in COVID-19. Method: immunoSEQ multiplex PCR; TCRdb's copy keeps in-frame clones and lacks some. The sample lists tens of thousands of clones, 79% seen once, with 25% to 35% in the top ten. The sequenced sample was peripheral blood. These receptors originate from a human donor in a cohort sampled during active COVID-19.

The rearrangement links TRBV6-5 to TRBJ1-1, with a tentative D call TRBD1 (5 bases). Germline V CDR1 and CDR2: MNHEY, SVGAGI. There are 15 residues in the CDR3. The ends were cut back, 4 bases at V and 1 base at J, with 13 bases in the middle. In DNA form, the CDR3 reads TGTGCCAGCAGTTCAAGACAGCCGGGGAACACTGAAGCTTTCTTT. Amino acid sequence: CASSSRQPGNTEAFF.

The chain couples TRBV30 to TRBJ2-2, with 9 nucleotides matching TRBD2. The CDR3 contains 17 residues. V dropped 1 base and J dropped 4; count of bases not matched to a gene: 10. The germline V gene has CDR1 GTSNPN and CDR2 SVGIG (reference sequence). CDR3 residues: CAWSAPYSGRSTGELFF. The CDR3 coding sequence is TGTGCCTGGAGTGCCCCCTATAGCGGGAGAAGCACCGGGGAGCTGTTTTTT.

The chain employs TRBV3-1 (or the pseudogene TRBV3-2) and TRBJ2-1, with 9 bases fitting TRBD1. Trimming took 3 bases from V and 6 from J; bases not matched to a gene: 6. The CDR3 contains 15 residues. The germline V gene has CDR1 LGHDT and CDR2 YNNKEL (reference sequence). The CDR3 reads CASSQRQGGSNEQFF. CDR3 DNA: TGTGCCAGCAGCCAGCGACAGGGGGGCAGCAATGAGCAGTTCTTC.